Following are 20 T cell receptor beta chains from one sample sequenced in a study of T cell responses to AZD1222 COVID-19 vaccine. Using immunoSEQ multiplex PCR, the repertoire was profiled, and TCRdb retains in-frame clones only, with some absent. The repertoire holds some 100,000 clones, with approximately 90% as singletons. The sample here was peripheral blood, taken on day 0 of AZD1222 vaccination. The receptor source for this set is an adult in good health.

CDR3 loop: CASSLEGAKGNTIYF. For the CDR3, the DNA is TGCGCCAGCAGCTTGGAAGGGGCGAAAGGAAACACCATATATTTT. The chain couples TRBV5-1 to TRBJ1-3; the D gene is possibly TRBD1 (5 bases). The V end lost 0 bases, the J end lost 4 bases, and 11 bases lay between the germline ends. The CDR3 length is 15 residues. Germline CDR1 is SGHRS and CDR2 is YFSETQ.

The rearrangement joins TRBV2 to TRBJ2-7, with D unresolved. Deletions cut 4 bases from V and 5 bases from J, with 18 bases between. The CDR3 covers 15 residues. The V gene's germline CDR1 is SNHLY and CDR2 FYNNEI. The CDR3 DNA follows: TGTGCCAGCAGTGTTACGCGATTCAACGACCACGAGCAGTACTTC. Amino acids: CASSVTRFNDHEQYF.

V gene TRBV6-6 combines with J gene TRBJ2-5; tentatively, D is TRBD2 (5 bases). V gave up 2 bases and J gave up 5 bases, with 9 bases separating them. The CDR3 runs 13 residues. The germline V gene encodes CDR1 MNHNY and CDR2 SVGAGI (reference sequence). The CDR3 is CASSYEGVETQYF. The CDR3 coding sequence is TGTGCCAGCAGTTACGAGGGAGTTGAGACCCAGTACTTC.

This clone has a single count. This rearrangement joins TRBV14 to TRBJ1-2; no clear D. The V and J ends lost 4 bases and 2 bases respectively, with 17 bases between them. From germline, CDR1 is SGHDN and CDR2 FVKESK. The CDR3 totals 16 residues. The CDR3 nucleotides are TGTGCCAGCAGCCTCGGAGGAATTGAGGCCAACTATGGCTACACCTTC. It encodes CASSLGGIEANYGYTF. The full variable domain, rest sourced from reference TRBV14 and TRBJ1-2, is EAGVTQFPSHSVIEKGQTVTLRCDPISGHDNLYWYRRVMGKEIKFLLHFVKESKQDESGMPNNRFLAERTGGTYSTLKVQPAELEDSGVYFCASSLGGIEANYGYTFGSGTRLTVV.

The V call is TRBV15, the J call TRBJ1-4, with unresolved D. Germline values: CDR1 LNHNV, CDR2 YYDKDF (reference sequence). CDR3 length: 15 residues. V lost 0 bases to trimming and J lost 5 bases, with 10 bases between them. The CDR3 DNA reads TGTGCCACCAGCAGAGATGTGGACCGAAATGAAAAACTGTTTTTT. The encoded protein is CATSRDVDRNEKLFF.

The rearrangement uses TRBV11-3 and TRBJ2-7; TRBD2 is a possible D gene (7 bases). The ends were cut back, 6 bases at V and 7 bases at J, with 16 bases in the middle. The CDR3 spans 13 residues. Germline lookup yields CDR1 SGHNT and CDR2 YENEEA. This chain's CDR3 is CASSMGGRREQYF. The CDR3 nucleotides read TGTGCCAGCAGTATGGGGGGGCGTCGGGAGCAGTACTTC.

J is TRBJ2-7 and V is TRBV19; the D gene could be TRBD1 or TRBD2 (5 bases each). The CDR3 sequence is 14 residues long. Trimming cost V 3 bases and J 4 bases, with 13 bases left between them. Germline CDR1 LNHDA, CDR2 SQIVND (reference sequence). The CDR3 nucleotides read TGTGCCAGTAGTATCAGGGACGGCCGATACGAGCAGTACTTC. It specifies CASSIRDGRYEQYF.

This clone was recorded once. V and J are TRBV5-1 and TRBJ1-1; D gene unclear. Trimming stripped 5 bases from V and 0 bases from J, with 8 bases between. This CDR3 contains 13 residues. CDR1 is SGHRS and CDR2 is YFSETQ in the germline V gene. The CDR3 is CASRSGVNTEAFF. In DNA form, the CDR3 reads TGCGCCAGCAGGTCCGGGGTGAACACTGAAGCTTTCTTT.

This clone showed up many times. One end of the junction does not line up with germline, which may come from a read error. The CDR3 is CASSLAILYNEQFF. The CDR3 nucleotides read TGTGCCAGCAGCCTAGCGATACTCTACAATGAGCAGTTCTTC. The V call is TRBV7-9, the J call TRBJ2-1; possibly TRBD2 for D (6 bases). This CDR3 contains 14 residues. CDR1 SEHNR and CDR2 FQNEAQ come from the germline V gene (reference sequence).

The V and J genes are TRBV5-4 and TRBJ2-3; 9 nucleotides align to TRBD1. Germline-derived CDR1 and CDR2 are SGHNT and YYREEE (reference sequence). Trimming at V came to 0 bases and at J to 2 bases, leaving 1 base not matched to a gene. The CDR3 consists of 15 residues. The CDR3 here is CASSLDRGHTDTQYF. The CDR3 bases are TGTGCCAGCAGCTTGGACAGGGGGCACACAGATACGCAGTATTTT.

This clone is a singleton in its sample. The CDR3 DNA reads as TGTGCCAGCTCACCTGCGCAGGGGGATTACAATGAGCAGTTCTTC. It specifies CASSPAQGDYNEQFF. The chain is built from TRBV18 and TRBJ2-1; 7 nucleotides match TRBD1. V trimming: 3 bases; J trimming: 4 bases; junction bases outside the gene matches: 6. The CDR3 length is 15 residues. Germline assignment: CDR1 KGHSH and CDR2 LQKENI.

The rearrangement joins TRBV14 to TRBJ1-2; no definite D call. Per the germline V gene, CDR1 is SGHDN and CDR2 is FVKESK. There are 15 residues in the CDR3. V gave up 2 bases and J gave up 5 bases, with 15 bases separating them. CDR3 loop: CASSQSGSARYGYTF. The CDR3 region has the DNA TGTGCCAGCAGCCAAAGCGGGAGCGCAAGATATGGCTACACCTTC. Full variable domain (remainder filled in from reference TRBV14 and TRBJ1-2): EAGVTQFPSHSVIEKGQTVTLRCDPISGHDNLYWYRRVMGKEIKFLLHFVKESKQDESGMPNNRFLAERTGGTYSTLKVQPAELEDSGVYFCASSQSGSARYGYTFGSGTRLTVV.

This chain uses TRBV14 with TRBJ2-5; weak D call: TRBD1 (6 bases). The CDR3 contains 15 residues. Germline loops: CDR1 SGHDN, CDR2 FVKESK. Trimming removed 2 bases at V and 4 bases at J, with 14 bases between. The CDR3 DNA reads as TGTGCCAGCAGCCAAATAAAAGGGGGAGCAGAGACCCAGTACTTC. Translating it yields CASSQIKGGAETQYF.

The V call is TRBV15, the J call TRBJ2-3, with no clear D. Trimming removed 0 bases at V and 7 bases at J, with 2 bases between. There are 11 residues in the CDR3. Germline values: CDR1 LNHNV, CDR2 YYDKDF (reference sequence). The CDR3: CATSREHTQYF. Written as DNA, the CDR3 is TGTGCCACCAGCAGAGAGCATACGCAGTATTTT.

This clone is a singleton in its sample. The chain uses TRBV6-5 and TRBJ1-4; D is unresolved. Trimming left V 2 bases short and J 8 bases short, with 15 bases between. This CDR3 region has 15 residues. CDR1 is MNHEY and CDR2 is SVGAGI in the germline V gene. The CDR3 sequence: CASSYRGLSQEKLFF. CDR3 in DNA: TGTGCCAGCAGTTACCGCGGACTATCCCAAGAAAAACTGTTTTTT.

This rearrangement joins TRBV18 to TRBJ1-4; D possibly corresponds to TRBD1 (6 bases). V lost 10 bases, J lost 6 bases, and 18 bases lay in between. From germline, CDR1 is KGHSH and CDR2 LQKENI. There are 14 residues in the CDR3. CDR3 sequence reads: CATSKGGADEKLFF. For the CDR3, the DNA is TGTGCCACCTCCAAGGGGGGGGCGGATGAAAAACTGTTTTTT.

The chain links TRBV29-1 to TRBJ1-4; TRBD1 is a possible D gene (5 bases). The germline CDR1 and CDR2 sequences are SQVTM and ANQGSEA. CDR3 size: 15 residues. The V end lost 7 bases, the J end lost 6 bases, and 21 bases lay between the germline ends. The CDR3 spells CSASEPKGAHEKLFF. DNA of the CDR3: TGCAGCGCATCCGAGCCCAAAGGGGCCCATGAAAAACTGTTTTTT.

The rearrangement joins TRBV9 to TRBJ2-5; TRBD2 matches at 7 bases. Looked up from germline, CDR1 is SGDLS and CDR2 is YYNGEE. This CDR3 has 17 amino acids. V lost 1 base, J lost 1 base, and 10 bases stayed unmatched. The CDR3 sequence: CASSVSASGEGQETQYF. DNA for the CDR3: TGTGCCAGCAGCGTATCCGCTAGCGGAGAGGGCCAAGAGACCCAGTACTTC.

The chain links TRBV5-4 to TRBJ2-3, with 7 nucleotides matching TRBD2. The CDR3 extends over 16 amino acids. Trimming took 4 bases from V and 2 from J; bases not matched to a gene: 10. Germline V gene lookup returns CDR1 SGHNT and CDR2 YYREEE (reference sequence). The CDR3 protein is CASSGTGGGFTDTQYF. CDR3 coding DNA: TGTGCCAGCAGCGGGACTGGCGGGGGATTCACAGATACGCAGTATTTT.

By share of the sample, this clone is medium-sized. The chain uses TRBV6-2 or TRBV6-3 and TRBJ2-3; 15 bases match TRBD2. The ends lost 0 bases at V and 4 bases at J; junction bases unmatched: 11. The CDR3 has 20 residues. The germline V gene has CDR1 MNHEY and CDR2 SVGEGT. The CDR3 DNA sequence: TGTGCCAGCAGTTACTCTAGAGGACTAGCGGGAGGGCCGCCGGCAGATACGCAGTATTTT. It translates to CASSYSRGLAGGPPADTQYF.